Listed below are T cell receptor beta chains from one sample, sequenced in a study of shared clonotypes between healthy human individuals. Here immunoSEQ multiplex PCR was the method, and the copy in TCRdb shows in-frame clones only, minus some. The sample gives some 2 million clones, approximately 95% of which show up once; more than 0.1% is in the top ten. Material for sequencing was naive CD4+ T cells sorted from blood. Source of these receptors: a man aged 18 to 29 in good health. Both conserved end residues are part of each CDR3. Fields, in order: D gene, CDR3 length, J gene, V gene, clone size, CDR3 DNA, CDR3 protein. D genes are given only for firm matches. Not all rows give a size; the values are once, few, many and, for expanded clones, a class.

>NA|11|TRBJ2-3|TRBV2|NA
TGTGCCAGCGGGGGGACGGGAGCCCAGTATTTT
CASGGTGAQYF
>TRBD1|14|TRBJ2-7|TRBV6-5|once
TGTGCCAGCAGTTACAAGGACAGGGGCTACGAGCAGTACTTC
CASSYKDRGYEQYF
>TRBD1|16|TRBJ1-2|TRBV5-1|NA
TGCGCCAGCAGCTTGGCCCAAACTCAGGGGGTCGATGGCTACACCTTC
CASSLAQTQGVDGYTF
>TRBD1|14|TRBJ2-5|TRBV30|NA
TGTGCCTGGAGTGCGTCAGGGGGCCAAGAGACCCAGTACTTC
CAWSASGGQETQYF
>NA|15|TRBJ2-2|TRBV7-2|once
TGTGCCAGCAGCTACTCGGGACTTAACACCGGGGAGCTGTTTTTT
CASSYSGLNTGELFF
>TRBD1|11|TRBJ1-4|TRBV20-1|NA
TGCAGTGCTAGAAAACAGGGGGTACTGTTTTTT
CSARKQGVLFF
>NA|12|TRBJ1-1|TRBV30|NA
TGTGCCTGGAGTGCCACGAGAACTGAAGCTTTCTTT
CAWSATRTEAFF
>TRBD2|14|TRBJ2-7|TRBV10-3|NA
TGTGCCATCAGTGAGTCGCGGGGGAGGTACGAGCAGTACTTC
CAISESRGRYEQYF
>TRBD1|15|TRBJ1-2|TRBV18|NA
TGTGCCAGCTCTTCGAGACAGGGGGAGAGCTATGGCTACACCTTC
CASSSRQGESYGYTF
>NA|15|TRBJ1-6|TRBV7-9|NA
TGTGCCAGCAGCCACAGCAGCTCCTATAATTCACCCCTCCACTTT
CASSHSSSYNSPLHF
>NA|11|TRBJ2-2|TRBV25-1|NA
TGTGCCAGCCGTTACACCGGGGAGCTGTTTTTT
CASRYTGELFF
>NA|13|TRBJ2-2|TRBV10-3|once
TGTGCCATCAGTGAGGCGGCGACCGGGGAGCTGTTTTTT
CAISEAATGELFF
>TRBD1|15|TRBJ1-2|TRBV28|few
TGTGCCAGCAGTTCGAGCCAGACAGGGTCCTATGGCTACACCTTC
CASSSSQTGSYGYTF
>NA|14|TRBJ2-3|TRBV5-1|NA
TGCGCCAGCACGAACGGGGGTATCACAGATACGCAGTATTTT
CASTNGGITDTQYF
>TRBD1|16|TRBJ1-5|TRBV6-5|NA
TGTGCCAGCAGTTCTCGGGACAGGGGCTACGATCAGCCCCAGCATTTT
CASSSRDRGYDQPQHF
>NA|15|TRBJ1-6|TRBV28|NA
TGTGCCAGCAGTTCCCCTTCTGCCGGAGGATCACCCCTCCACTTT
CASSSPSAGGSPLHF
>NA|16|TRBJ2-3|TRBV4-1|NA
TGCGCCAGCAGCCGGACGGCAAGCACTGTCACAGATACGCAGTATTTT
CASSRTASTVTDTQYF
>TRBD1|14|TRBJ2-7|TRBV10-3|NA
TGTGCCATCAGTGTGAGAGGGGGCGATTACGAGCAGTACTTC
CAISVRGGDYEQYF
>NA|15|TRBJ2-2|TRBV10-3|NA
TGTGCCATCACCGACGGGCTATCTAACACCGGGGAGCTGTTTTTT
CAITDGLSNTGELFF
>TRBD2|15|TRBJ2-7|TRBV2|NA
TGTGCCAGCAGGCGGACTAGCGGAAACTCCTACGAGCAGTACTTC
CASRRTSGNSYEQYF
>TRBD2|15|TRBJ2-7|TRBV7-2|NA
TGTGCCAGCAGCCCGCTAAGCGGGATACTCTACGAGCAGTACTTC
CASSPLSGILYEQYF
>NA|14|TRBJ2-7|TRBV5-1|NA
TGCGCCAGCAGCGGGGTAGGATCGGGCTACGAGCAGTACTTC
CASSGVGSGYEQYF
>NA|18|TRBJ1-2|TRBV18|NA
TGTGCCAGCTCGATAAGAGGGATTGGGACTTATTGGGACGAGGACTACACCTTC
CASSIRGIGTYWDEDYTF
>NA|16|TRBJ2-3|TRBV5-1|NA
TGCGCCAGCAGCTCCCCTGGGCCTGCTAGCACAGATACGCAGTATTTT
CASSSPGPASTDTQYF
>TRBD2|14|TRBJ2-7|TRBV28|NA
TGTGCCAGCAGTCCAGCGGGGGGCCCCTACGAGCAGTACTTC
CASSPAGGPYEQYF
>NA|12|TRBJ2-3|TRBV2|NA
TGTGCCAGCAGTGGACTGACAGATACGCAGTATTTT
CASSGLTDTQYF
>TRBD1|15|TRBJ1-4|TRBV7-2|NA
TGTGCCAGCAGCTCAGGGGGGACAGGGGACGAAAAACTGTTTTTT
CASSSGGTGDEKLFF
>NA|19|TRBJ1-5|TRBV2|NA
TGTGCCAGCAGTGAAGGAAGTAAGGGAGGACCTTATAGCAATCAGCCCCAGCATTTT
CASSEGSKGGPYSNQPQHF
>NA|14|TRBJ1-4|TRBV7-2|NA
TGTGCCAGCAGCTTAGGGCAGGGGAATGAAAAACTGTTTTTT
CASSLGQGNEKLFF
>TRBD1|15|TRBJ2-7|TRBV6-1|NA
TGTGCCAGCAGTGAAGCTAGGACAGGGGTGTACGAGCAGTACTTC
CASSEARTGVYEQYF
>NA|11|TRBJ1-5|TRBV2|NA
TGTGCCAGCAGGTCGACCGCTCCCCAGCATTTT
CASRSTAPQHF
>NA|14|TRBJ2-5|TRBV5-5|NA
TGTGCCAGCAGCAGATTGAGCGGTATGGAGACCCAGTACTTC
CASSRLSGMETQYF
>NA|16|TRBJ1-1|TRBV5-1|NA
TGCGCCAGCAGCTTGGCCGGGCAGGCAATGAACACTGAAGCTTTCTTT
CASSLAGQAMNTEAFF
>NA|15|TRBJ2-7|TRBV7-9|NA
TGTGCCAGCAGCCTCGGGCGGGAAGGCCCCTACGAGCAGTACTTC
CASSLGREGPYEQYF
>NA|15|TRBJ2-2|TRBV5-4|once
TGTGCCAGCAGCTTGGGACCCGCGGGCACCGGGGAGCTGTTTTTT
CASSLGPAGTGELFF
>TRBD1|16|TRBJ2-1|TRBV13|NA
TGTGCCAGCAGCTTATCGGGACAGAGCTCCTACAATGAGCAGTTCTTC
CASSLSGQSSYNEQFF
>NA|17|TRBJ1-1|TRBV18|NA
TGTGCCAGCTCACCATACTTGTTACGGGCGGGGAACACTGAAGCTTTCTTT
CASSPYLLRAGNTEAFF
>TRBD2|16|TRBJ2-1|TRBV30|NA
TGTGCCTGGAAACCGGGACTAGCGGGCCCGAACAATGAGCAGTTCTTC
CAWKPGLAGPNNEQFF
>NA|14|TRBJ1-5|TRBV6-4|NA
TGTGCCAGCAGTGACTCCGCAGAACTCCAGCCCCAGCATTTT
CASSDSAELQPQHF
>NA|14|TRBJ1-2|TRBV6-5|NA
TGTGCCAGCAGTTACGGGACGGGCGGCAATGGCTACACCTTC
CASSYGTGGNGYTF
>NA|15|TRBJ2-2|TRBV6-5|NA
TGTGCCAGCACCGGGGGAGGCGCGGGCACCGGGGAGCTGTTTTTT
CASTGGGAGTGELFF
>TRBD1|16|TRBJ2-7|TRBV6-5|NA
TGTGCCAGCAGTTACCGAGGGCCGGGACAGCGCCTTGAGCAGTACTTC
CASSYRGPGQRLEQYF